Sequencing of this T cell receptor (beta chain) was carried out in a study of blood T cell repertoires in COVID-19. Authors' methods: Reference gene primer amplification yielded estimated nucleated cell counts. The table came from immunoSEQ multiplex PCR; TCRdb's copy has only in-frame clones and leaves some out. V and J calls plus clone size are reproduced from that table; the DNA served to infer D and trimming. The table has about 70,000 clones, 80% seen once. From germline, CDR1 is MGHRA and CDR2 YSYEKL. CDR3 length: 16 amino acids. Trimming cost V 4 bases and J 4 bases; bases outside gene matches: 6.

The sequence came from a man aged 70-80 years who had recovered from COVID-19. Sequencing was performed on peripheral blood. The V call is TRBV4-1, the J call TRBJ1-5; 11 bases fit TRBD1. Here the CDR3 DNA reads TGCGCCAGCAGCCGAGTGGACAGGGGGCAAAATCAGCCCCAGCATTTT. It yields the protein CASSRVDRGQNQPQHF.